The 15 T cell receptor beta chains reported below all come from one sample, sequenced in a study of cytomegalovirus exposure and HLA in healthy donors. Profiled with immunoSEQ multiplex PCR; TCRdb holds only in-frame clones, not every one. The sample gives roughly 150,000 clones, just under 90% of which show up once; about 9.4% is in the top ten. The source material was PBMCs. The origin of the receptors is a woman aged 18 to 35 in good health and CMV-seropositive.

This chain links TRBV30 with TRBJ1-4; maybe TRBD1 (6 bases). The CDR3 spans 15 residues. V was trimmed by 8 bases and J by 6 bases, leaving 22 bases between them. Germline V CDR1 and CDR2: GTSNPN, SVGIG (reference sequence). CDR3 region: CARSPGHLVDEKLFF. The CDR3 bases are TGTGCCAGATCCCCGGGACACCTAGTAGATGAAAAACTGTTTTTT.

The CDR3 is CASSQVQGVGLDDQPQHF. DNA of the CDR3: TGTGCCAGCAGCCAAGTACAGGGGGTGGGTTTGGACGATCAGCCCCAGCATTTT. This rearrangement joins TRBV4-2 to TRBJ1-5, with 8 positions matching TRBD1. J lost 5 bases, V lost 1 base, and 13 bases had no gene match. CDR3 size: 18 residues. Germline V gene lookup returns CDR1 LGHNA and CDR2 YNFKEQ.

The chain is built from TRBV7-8 and TRBJ2-2, with 15 nucleotides matching TRBD2. The CDR3 loop spans 18 amino acids. Trimming at V came to 3 bases and at J to 1 base, leaving 3 bases not matched to a gene. Germline values: CDR1 SGHVS, CDR2 FQNEAQ. The CDR3, as DNA: TGTGCCAGCAGCTTTAAGGGACTAGCGGGAGGGAACACCGGGGAGCTGTTTTTT. It is translated as CASSFKGLAGGNTGELFF. The whole variable domain, remainder taken from reference TRBV7-8 and TRBJ2-2, is GAGVSQSPRYKVAKRGQDVALRCDPISGHVSLFWYQQALGQGPEFLTYFQNEAQLDKSGLPSDRFFAERPEGSVSTLKIQRTQQEDSAVYLCASSFKGLAGGNTGELFFGEGSRLTVL.

This clone was seen more than once but under ten times. The genes are TRBV11-2 and TRBJ1-2; D call uncertain. In germline, CDR1 is SGHAT, CDR2 FQNNGV. The length of the CDR3 is 14 residues. Between the trimmed V and J ends, which lost 0 bases and 0 bases, there was a span of 5 bases. The chain's CDR3 is CASSLDPTNYGYTF. For the CDR3, the DNA is TGTGCCAGCAGCTTAGATCCCACTAACTATGGCTACACCTTC.

The chain uses TRBV5-1 and TRBJ1-5; TRBD1 aligns across 8 bases. The V gene end was trimmed by 3 bases and the J gene end by 5 bases; junction bases not matched to a gene: 4. The length of the CDR3 is 14 residues. Germline values: CDR1 SGHRS, CDR2 YFSETQ. CDR3 loop: CASSSGQGDQPQHF. The CDR3 DNA is TGCGCCAGCAGCTCAGGACAGGGAGATCAGCCCCAGCATTTT.

The rearrangement uses TRBV9 and TRBJ2-1, with D maybe TRBD1 (6 bases). Deletions cut 1 base from V and 1 base from J, with 15 bases between. Per germline, CDR1 SGDLS and CDR2 YYNGEE. This CDR3 has 17 amino acids. CDR3 amino acids: CASSVTTNRASYNEQFF. DNA of the CDR3: TGTGCCAGCAGCGTAACTACGAACAGGGCATCCTACAATGAGCAGTTCTTC.

This chain uses TRBV5-6 with TRBJ2-5; TRBD2 aligns across 7 bases. This CDR3 region has 17 residues. In germline, CDR1 is SGHDT, CDR2 YYEEEE. Unmatched junction bases numbered 16, after V lost 1 base and J lost 7 bases. As DNA, the CDR3 is TGTGCCAGCAGCTTGTGGGGCGGGGCCTCTCAGCGGGGGACCCAGTACTTC. It specifies CASSLWGGASQRGTQYF.

This chain links TRBV6-1 with TRBJ1-1, with 9 bases identical to TRBD1. The junction had 9 bases not matched to a gene; V was cut back by 3 bases and J by 4 bases. Germline values: CDR1 MNHNS, CDR2 SASEGT. The CDR3 loop spans 16 amino acids. DNA for the CDR3: TGTGCCAGCAGTGACATCCACAGGGGGCAATTCACTGAAGCTTTCTTT. This encodes CASSDIHRGQFTEAFF.

The chain couples TRBV19 to TRBJ2-7; tentative D call: TRBD1 (5 bases). Germline V lookup: CDR1 LNHDA, CDR2 SQIVND (reference sequence). This CDR3 contains 14 residues. Trimming pared 4 bases from V and 4 bases from J, leaving 14 bases between. The CDR3 DNA sequence: TGTGCCAGTAGTAGCCCCAGGGAACCTTACGAGCAGTACTTC. Its protein product is CASSSPREPYEQYF.

The V and J genes are TRBV7-9 and TRBJ1-4; D may be TRBD1 (5 bases). CDR1 SEHNR and CDR2 FQNEAQ come from the germline V gene (reference sequence). The CDR3 length is 14 residues. V lost 5 bases and J lost 5, with 12 bases in between. This chain's CDR3 is CASSHPPGNEKLFF. CDR3 nucleotide sequence: TGTGCCAGCAGCCACCCTCCAGGGAATGAAAAACTGTTTTTT.

The V and J genes are TRBV7-3 and TRBJ1-1; a possible D gene is TRBD1 (5 bases). The CDR3 is 14 amino acids. V was trimmed by 1 base and J by 8 bases, leaving 14 bases between them. Germline V gene data show CDR1 as SGHTA and CDR2 as FQGTGA. For the CDR3, the DNA is TGTGCCAGCAGCTTAATGGGAGGGACGGGGGAAGCTTTCTTT. The encoded protein is CASSLMGGTGEAFF.

The rearrangement links TRBV27 to TRBJ2-7; a possible D gene is TRBD2 (6 bases). The CDR3 has 13 residues. Trimming took 0 bases from V and 6 from J, leaving 9 bases between them. Per germline, CDR1 MNHEY and CDR2 SMNVEV (reference sequence). In DNA, the CDR3 is TGTGCCAGCAGTTTATCAGGAGGGGCCGAGCAGTACTTC. Translated: CASSLSGGAEQYF.

The gene calls are TRBV2 and TRBJ2-5; D remains ambiguous. Germline assignment: CDR1 SNHLY and CDR2 FYNNEI. The CDR3 is made up of 11 amino acids. The V end was cut by 6 bases, the J end by 8 bases, with 10 bases between. The CDR3 sequence is CASRVTETQYF. The CDR3 DNA reads as TGTGCCAGCAGGGTAACAGAAACCCAGTACTTC.

This chain links TRBV4-2 with TRBJ1-4; weak D call: TRBD1 (6 bases). The CDR3 extends over 15 amino acids. Trimming took 3 bases from V and 8 from J, leaving 16 bases between them. Germline assignment: CDR1 LGHNA and CDR2 YNFKEQ. CDR3 sequence (DNA): TGTGCCAGCAGCCAGACACAGGGTTCGGGAGAAAAACTGTTTTTT. Translated: CASSQTQGSGEKLFF.

The chain recombines TRBV7-3 with TRBJ2-2; 9 bases are shared with TRBD2. CDR1 and CDR2 from the germline V gene are SGHTA and FQGTGA. The V and J ends lost 5 bases and 3 bases, in that order; junction bases with no gene match: 10. This CDR3 comprises 17 residues. CDR3 bases: TGTGCCAGCAGCCCCACCTCGACTAGCGGATACACCGGGGAGCTGTTTTTT. Its protein product is CASSPTSTSGYTGELFF.